This T cell receptor beta chain was identified in a study of blood T cell repertoires in COVID-19. Study context: Both acute and convalescent COVID-19 samples were obtained from the United States, Italy and Spain.

Participant age was roughly 18 to 89 years, and participants resided in about 25 US areas. In Cohort 3, a recovered donor had either two negative PCRs, clearance, or symptom resolution. The germline gives CDR1 MGHRA, CDR2 YSYEKL. V dropped 4 bases and J dropped 2 bases, with 12 bases sitting between them. The CDR3 loop spans 15 amino acids. Sequenced by immunoSEQ multiplex PCR; TCRdb stores in-frame clones only, minus some. The table includes 200,000 or so clones, around 89% detected once. The rearrangement links TRBV4-1 to TRBJ1-5; no clear D gene. The receptor was derived from a woman in her 30s who had recovered from COVID-19. Sequencing input: PBMCs or T cells enriched from blood (not recorded which). In nucleotides, the CDR3 is TGCGCCAGCAGCCCGAACTTGCAGGGCAATCAGCCCCAGCATTTT. Residues: CASSPNLQGNQPQHF.